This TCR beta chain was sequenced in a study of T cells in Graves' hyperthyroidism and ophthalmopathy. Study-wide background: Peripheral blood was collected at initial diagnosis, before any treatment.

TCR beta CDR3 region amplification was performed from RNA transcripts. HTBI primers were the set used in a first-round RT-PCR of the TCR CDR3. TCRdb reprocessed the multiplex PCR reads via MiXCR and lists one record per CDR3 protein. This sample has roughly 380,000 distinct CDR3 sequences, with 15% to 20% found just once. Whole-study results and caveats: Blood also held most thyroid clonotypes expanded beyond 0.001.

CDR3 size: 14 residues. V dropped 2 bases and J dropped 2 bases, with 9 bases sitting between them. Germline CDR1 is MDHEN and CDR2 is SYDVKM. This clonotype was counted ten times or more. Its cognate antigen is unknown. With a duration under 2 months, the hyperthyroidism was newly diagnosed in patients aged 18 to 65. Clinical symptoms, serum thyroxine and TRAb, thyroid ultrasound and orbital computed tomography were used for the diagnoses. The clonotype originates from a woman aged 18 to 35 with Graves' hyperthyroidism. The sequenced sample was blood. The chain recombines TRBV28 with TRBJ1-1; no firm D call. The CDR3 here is CASSLSRVNTEAFF. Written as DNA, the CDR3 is TGTGCCAGCAGTTTAAGCCGGGTTAACACTGAAGCTTTCTTT.